One and the same sample provided the 25 T cell receptor beta chains below, sequenced in a study of shared clonotypes between healthy human individuals. Only CD45RO-negative cells positively selected for CCR7 counted as naive CD8 cells, so terminally differentiated effector memory CD45RA+ cells were excluded. Profiled with immunoSEQ multiplex PCR; TCRdb holds only in-frame clones, not every one. There are about 2.2 million clones in the sample; approximately 92% occur only once, and more than 1.5% lies in the top ten. Specimen: naive CD8+ T cells from PBMCs. The receptors come from a man younger than 35 in good health. Some clones in this sample may be carry-over from other donors' samples.

The chain employs TRBV7-9 and TRBJ2-5, with 11 bases matching TRBD2. The CDR3 runs to 15 residues. With 4 bases clipped from V and 0 bases from J, the junction kept 1 base outside the gene matches. Germline-derived CDR1 and CDR2 are SEHNR and FQNEAQ (reference sequence). The CDR3 loop reads CASSWGLADQETQYF. CDR3 DNA sequence: TGTGCCAGCAGCTGGGGACTAGCGGACCAAGAGACCCAGTACTTC.

In this sample, this clone turned up once. The chain has TRBV28 and TRBJ2-7, with 12 bases identical to TRBD1. This CDR3 region has 15 residues. With 11 bases clipped from V and 4 bases from J, the junction kept 12 bases outside the gene matches. Germline CDR1 MDHEN, CDR2 SYDVKM. CDR3 amino acids: CAASFPGQGAYEQYF. DNA for the CDR3: TGTGCCGCCAGCTTTCCGGGACAGGGGGCATACGAGCAGTACTTC.

The CDR3 is CASSGLRGDQPQHF. CDR3 DNA sequence: TGTGCCAGCAGCGGACTTAGAGGGGATCAGCCCCAGCATTTT. This chain links TRBV27 with TRBJ1-5; D may be TRBD1 (5 bases). Germline V gene lookup returns CDR1 MNHEY and CDR2 SMNVEV (reference sequence). This CDR3 has 14 residues. Trimming shortened V by 6 bases and J by 5 bases, and 14 bases separated the two germline ends.

This clone appeared a few times. The same CDR3 can be traced to other DNA sequences in this sample. This chain links TRBV5-1 with TRBJ2-7; D is ambiguous. This CDR3 contains 11 residues. Germline V gene lookup returns CDR1 SGHRS and CDR2 YFSETQ. Trimming pared 4 bases from V and 2 bases from J, leaving 4 bases between. CDR3 sequence reads: CASSGAYEQYF. CDR3 sequence (DNA): TGCGCCAGCAGCGGGGCCTACGAGCAGTACTTC.

V usage is TRBV2 and J usage is TRBJ1-3, with D uncertain. The CDR3 contains 13 residues. Trimming removed 0 bases at V and 7 bases at J, with 7 bases between. Germline V CDR1 and CDR2: SNHLY, FYNNEI. The CDR3 region is CASSEAALNTIYF. In nucleotides, the CDR3 is TGTGCCAGCAGTGAAGCGGCCCTTAACACCATATATTTT.

The chain links TRBV5-8 to TRBJ1-4; perhaps TRBD1 as D (6 bases). CDR1 is SGHTS, CDR2 YDEGEE, per germline. The CDR3 contains 15 residues. Trimming pared 4 bases from V and 8 bases from J, leaving 18 bases between. CDR3 in DNA: TGTGCCAGCAGCATCCTGGGGGGGCTTCGAGAAAAACTGTTTTTT. Translating it yields CASSILGGLREKLFF.

Comment on this clone: The identical CDR3 is also encoded by other nucleotide sequences in the sample. The rearrangement links TRBV9 to TRBJ2-3; 7 bases match TRBD1. Germline V gene lookup returns CDR1 SGDLS and CDR2 YYNGEE. J was trimmed by 3 bases and V by 0 bases; bases with no gene match: 1. The CDR3 consists of 14 residues. CDR3 nucleotides: TGTGCCAGCAGCGTAGGACAGGGAACAGATACGCAGTATTTT. As protein: CASSVGQGTDTQYF.

This clone was recorded a few times. The chain recombines TRBV18 with TRBJ1-1, with D possibly TRBD1 on 5 matching bases. The CDR3 runs 13 residues. In germline, CDR1 is KGHSH, CDR2 LQKENI. Trimming took 0 bases from V and 6 from J, leaving 8 bases between them. CDR3 amino acids: CASSPPGESEAFF. CDR3 nucleotides: TGTGCCAGCTCACCACCGGGGGAATCTGAAGCTTTCTTT. Combining the CDR3 with reference TRBV18 and TRBJ1-1 gives the whole variable domain NAGVMQNPRHLVRRRGQEARLRCSPMKGHSHVYWYRQLPEEGLKFMVYLQKENIIDESGMPKERFSAEFPKEGPSILRIQQVVRGDSAAYFCASSPPGESEAFFGQGTRLTVV.

The CDR3 sequence: CASTLGGGQPQHF. DNA of the CDR3: TGTGCCAGCACCTTGGGGGGCGGGCAGCCCCAGCATTTT. J is TRBJ1-5 and V is TRBV6-1; the D gene is possibly TRBD1 (6 bases). Trimming removed 7 bases from V and 7 bases from J, with 14 bases in between. CDR3 size: 13 residues. Germline V lookup: CDR1 MNHNS, CDR2 SASEGT.

The chain combines TRBV25-1 with TRBJ2-5; the D gene is possibly TRBD2 (5 bases). The CDR3 is 14 amino acids. CDR1 is MGHDK, CDR2 SYGVNS, per germline. The V gene lost 8 bases and the J gene lost 5 bases, with 18 bases spanning the gap. The CDR3 here is CASWRARGWETQYF. The CDR3 DNA is TGTGCCAGCTGGCGGGCCCGAGGTTGGGAGACCCAGTACTTC. Combining the CDR3 with reference TRBV25-1 and TRBJ2-5 gives the whole variable domain EADIYQTPRYLVIGTGKKITLECSQTMGHDKMYWYQQDPGMELHLIHYSYGVNSTEKGDLSSESTVSRIRTEHFPLTLESARPSHTSQYLCASWRARGWETQYFGPGTRLLVL.

The chain employs TRBV2 and TRBJ2-1, with 7 bases fitting TRBD2. Germline V CDR1 and CDR2: SNHLY, FYNNEI. Trimming at V came to 4 bases and at J to 0 bases, leaving 3 bases not matched to a gene. The CDR3 has 15 amino acids. For the CDR3, the DNA is TGTGCCAGCAGTGTCGGGGGGAGCTCCTACAATGAGCAGTTCTTC. Its translation: CASSVGGSSYNEQFF.

The chain has TRBV2 and TRBJ2-3, with 9 bases lining up with TRBD2. The CDR3 consists of 16 residues. J lost 3 bases, V lost 2 bases, and 6 bases had no gene match. Germline CDR1 reads SNHLY; CDR2 reads FYNNEI. This CDR3 reads CASSERSSGMTDTQYF. As DNA, the CDR3 is TGTGCCAGCAGTGAAAGGTCTAGCGGGATGACAGATACGCAGTATTTT.

V usage is TRBV4-1 and J usage is TRBJ1-2, with 7 bases fitting TRBD1. The V gene's germline CDR1 is MGHRA and CDR2 YSYEKL. The CDR3 extends over 14 amino acids. With V trimmed by 4 bases and J by 3 bases, 5 bases remained unmatched. The CDR3 sequence: CASSLRDSDYGYTF. The CDR3 DNA is TGCGCCAGCAGCCTCCGGGACAGCGACTATGGCTACACCTTC.

The rearrangement joins TRBV10-3 to TRBJ2-3, with D hard to call. V was pared by 4 bases and J by 4 bases, with 6 bases between. Germline V gene data show CDR1 as ENHRY and CDR2 as SYGVKD. This CDR3 has 12 residues. The CDR3 DNA sequence: TGTGCCATCAGTGTTTTTCCAGATACGCAGTATTTT. The encoded protein is CAISVFPDTQYF.

The chain has TRBV28 and TRBJ2-7; 11 bases agree with TRBD1. The CDR3 extends over 14 amino acids. Germline V gene lookup returns CDR1 MDHEN and CDR2 SYDVKM. V lost 4 bases to trimming and J lost 5 bases; unmatched junction nucleotides: 4. The CDR3 here is CASSSPGQGDEQYF. As DNA, the CDR3 is TGTGCCAGCAGTTCACCGGGACAGGGGGACGAGCAGTACTTC. The complete variable domain, with remaining parts taken from reference TRBV28 and TRBJ2-7, reads DVKVTQSSRYLVKRTGEKVFLECVQDMDHENMFWYRQDPGLGLRLIYFSYDVKMKEKGDIPEGYSVSREKKERFSLILESASTNQTSMYLCASSSPGQGDEQYFGPGTRLTVT.

This clone showed up just a few times. The chain couples TRBV30 to TRBJ1-1; perhaps TRBD1 as D (5 bases). V dropped 4 bases and J dropped 6 bases, with 15 bases sitting between them. The CDR3 sequence is 13 residues long. Germline-derived CDR1 and CDR2 are GTSNPN and SVGIG (reference sequence). The CDR3: CAWTGIEEPEAFF. The CDR3 coding sequence is TGTGCCTGGACAGGGATCGAGGAACCTGAAGCTTTCTTT.

CDR3 bases: TGCAGCGTTAGAGGGGAGCCTGAAGCTTTCTTT. It encodes CSVRGEPEAFF. The rearrangement joins TRBV29-1 to TRBJ1-1; a weak D match, TRBD1 (5 bases). Germline V gene sequence: CDR1 SQVTM, CDR2 ANQGSEA. Deletions cut 5 bases from V and 6 bases from J, with 10 bases between. This CDR3 is 11 amino acids long.

The chain uses TRBV5-1 and TRBJ2-7, with 7 nucleotides matching TRBD1. With V trimmed by 1 base and J by 1 base, 5 bases remained unmatched. The CDR3 has 15 residues. The V gene's germline CDR1 is SGHRS and CDR2 YFSETQ. CDR3 protein: CASSLTARGSYEQYF. As DNA, the CDR3 is TGCGCCAGCAGCTTGACGGCCAGGGGGTCCTACGAGCAGTACTTC.

The chain has TRBV13 and TRBJ1-1; D is unclear. Germline assignment: CDR1 PRHDT and CDR2 FYEKMQ (reference sequence). This CDR3 spans 15 amino acids. Between the trimmed V and J ends, which lost 5 bases and 1 base, there was a span of 14 bases. CDR3 sequence (DNA): TGTGCCAGCAGCACCTCGATGGACGGGAACACTGAAGCTTTCTTT. Translating it yields CASSTSMDGNTEAFF.

The V and J genes are TRBV29-1 and TRBJ1-2; 9 bases map to TRBD1. The CDR3 length is 15 residues. V trimming: 5 bases; J trimming: 6 bases; junction bases outside the gene matches: 13. Germline CDR1 is SQVTM and CDR2 is ANQGSEA. Here the CDR3 reads CSVRDPGQGSNGYTF. In DNA form, the CDR3 reads TGCAGCGTTCGGGATCCAGGACAGGGGTCGAATGGCTACACCTTC.

This clone was seen once. J is TRBJ2-7 and V is TRBV27; 11 bases map to TRBD2. Germline lookup yields CDR1 MNHEY and CDR2 SMNVEV (reference sequence). With V trimmed by 5 bases and J by 3 bases, 9 bases remained unmatched. This CDR3 is built from 16 residues. This CDR3 is CASSPRTSGFRYEQYF. CDR3 in DNA: TGTGCCAGCAGTCCCAGGACTAGCGGGTTCCGCTACGAGCAGTACTTC.

The chain employs TRBV5-1 and TRBJ2-5, with D perhaps TRBD1 or TRBD2 (6 bases each). CDR1 is SGHRS and CDR2 is YFSETQ in the germline V gene. V was trimmed by 5 bases and J by 0 bases, leaving 8 bases between them. This CDR3 is 13 amino acids long. CDR3 DNA sequence: TGCGCCAGCAGGCGGGACAACCAAGAGACCCAGTACTTC. Its protein is CASRRDNQETQYF. Full variable domain (rest looked up from reference TRBV5-1 and TRBJ2-5): KAGVTQTPRYLIKTRGQQVTLSCSPISGHRSVSWYQQTPGQGLQFLFEYFSETQRNKGNFPGRFSGRQFSNSRSEMNVSTLELGDSALYLCASRRDNQETQYFGPGTRLLVL.

This rearrangement joins TRBV28 to TRBJ2-7; perhaps D is TRBD1 or TRBD2 (5 bases each). V lost 6 bases and J 6 bases, leaving 18 bases between the germline ends. This CDR3 is 14 amino acids long. Germline-derived CDR1 and CDR2 are MDHEN and SYDVKM. CDR3 sequence: CASSTGTKMSEQYF. CDR3 nucleotide sequence: TGTGCCAGCAGCACCGGGACGAAGATGAGCGAGCAGTACTTC. Together with reference TRBV28 and TRBJ2-7, the CDR3 gives the full variable domain: DVKVTQSSRYLVKRTGEKVFLECVQDMDHENMFWYRQDPGLGLRLIYFSYDVKMKEKGDIPEGYSVSREKKERFSLILESASTNQTSMYLCASSTGTKMSEQYFGPGTRLTVT.

V is TRBV6-5 and J is TRBJ1-2; a possible D gene is TRBD1 (5 bases). The CDR3 spans 13 residues. The V and J ends lost 6 bases and 6 bases respectively, with 14 bases between them. The germline V gene has CDR1 MNHEY and CDR2 SVGAGI. The CDR3 region has the DNA TGTGCCAGCAGCCCAGGGAGATCTCATGGCTACACCTTC. Its translation: CASSPGRSHGYTF.

The V gene is TRBV7-9, the J gene TRBJ2-7, with D maybe TRBD1 (5 bases). Germline V lookup: CDR1 SEHNR, CDR2 FQNEAQ (reference sequence). The CDR3 has 14 residues. Between the trimmed V and J ends, which lost 3 bases and 2 bases, there was a span of 11 bases. The CDR3 protein is CASSLPDSAYEQYF. CDR3 sequence (DNA): TGTGCCAGCAGCTTGCCCGACAGCGCCTACGAGCAGTACTTC.